This T cell receptor (beta chain) is drawn from a study of cytomegalovirus exposure and HLA in healthy donors. Germline CDR1 is SGHTA and CDR2 is FQGNSA. This CDR3 is 14 amino acids long. Trimming removed 3 bases from V and 2 bases from J, with 11 bases in between. The PCR was carried out with 60 Vbeta primers and 13 Jbeta primers. Clones were read by immunoSEQ multiplex PCR, and TCRdb kept only the in-frame ones, dropping some. The sample contains roughly 190,000 clones, around 75% of which appear only once. Sequenced material: PBMCs. The sequence derives from a man aged 35 to 55 in good health and CMV-seropositive. The chain uses TRBV7-2 and TRBJ2-7; tentative D call: TRBD2 (5 bases). Written as DNA, the CDR3 is TGTGCCAGCAGCTTGAGGGATGGAACCTACGAGCAGTACTTC. Translated, it gives CASSLRDGTYEQYF.